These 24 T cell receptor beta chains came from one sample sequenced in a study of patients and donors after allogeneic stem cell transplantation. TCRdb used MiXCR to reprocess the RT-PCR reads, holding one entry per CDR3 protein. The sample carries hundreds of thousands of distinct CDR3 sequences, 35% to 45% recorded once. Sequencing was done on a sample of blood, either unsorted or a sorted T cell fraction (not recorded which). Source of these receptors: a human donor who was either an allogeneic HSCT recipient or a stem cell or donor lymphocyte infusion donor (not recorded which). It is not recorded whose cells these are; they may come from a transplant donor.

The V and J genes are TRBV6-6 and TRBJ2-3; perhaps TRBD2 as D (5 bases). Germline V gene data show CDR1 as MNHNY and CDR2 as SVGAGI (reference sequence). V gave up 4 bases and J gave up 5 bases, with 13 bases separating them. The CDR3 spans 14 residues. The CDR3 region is CASSLRVGRDTQYF. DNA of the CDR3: TGTGCCAGCAGTTTGCGGGTGGGCAGAGATACGCAGTATTTT.

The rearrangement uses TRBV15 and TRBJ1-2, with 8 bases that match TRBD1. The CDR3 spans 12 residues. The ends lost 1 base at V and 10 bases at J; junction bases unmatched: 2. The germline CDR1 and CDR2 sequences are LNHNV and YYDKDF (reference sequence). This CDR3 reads CATSRVDRVYTF. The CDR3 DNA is TGTGCCACCAGCAGAGTGGACAGGGTCTACACCTTC.

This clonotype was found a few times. The CDR3 protein is CASSLFPWGGYTF. CDR3 bases: TGTGCCAGCAGTTTATTCCCCTGGGGCGGCTACACCTTC. The genes are TRBV12-3 or TRBV12-4 and TRBJ1-2, with a possible D match to TRBD1 (5 bases). The CDR3 contains 13 residues. Trimming removed 2 bases at V and 8 bases at J, with 12 bases between.

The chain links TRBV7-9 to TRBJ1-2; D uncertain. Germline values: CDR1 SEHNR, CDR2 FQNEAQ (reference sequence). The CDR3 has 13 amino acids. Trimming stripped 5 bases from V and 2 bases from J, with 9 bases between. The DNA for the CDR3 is TGTGCCAGCAGCCCTAGCCTGAACTATGGCTACACCTTC. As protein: CASSPSLNYGYTF.

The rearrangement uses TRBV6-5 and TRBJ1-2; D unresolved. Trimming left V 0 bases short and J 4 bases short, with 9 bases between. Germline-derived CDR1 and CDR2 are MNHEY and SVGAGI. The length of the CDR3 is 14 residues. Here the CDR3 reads CASSYSRAGYGYTF. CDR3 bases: TGTGCCAGCAGTTACTCGAGAGCCGGCTATGGCTACACCTTC.

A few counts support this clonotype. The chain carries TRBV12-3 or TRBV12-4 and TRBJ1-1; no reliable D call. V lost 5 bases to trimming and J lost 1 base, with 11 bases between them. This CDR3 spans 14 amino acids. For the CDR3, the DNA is TGTGCCAGCAGTCGAACCGGAACGAACACTGAAGCTTTCTTT. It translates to CASSRTGTNTEAFF.

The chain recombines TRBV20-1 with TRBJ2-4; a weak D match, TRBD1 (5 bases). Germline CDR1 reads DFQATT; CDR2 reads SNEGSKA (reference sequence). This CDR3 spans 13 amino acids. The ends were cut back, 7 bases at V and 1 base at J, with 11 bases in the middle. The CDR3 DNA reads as TGCAGTGGGGGCCGAGAGGCCAAAAACATTCAGTACTTC. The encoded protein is CSGGREAKNIQYF.

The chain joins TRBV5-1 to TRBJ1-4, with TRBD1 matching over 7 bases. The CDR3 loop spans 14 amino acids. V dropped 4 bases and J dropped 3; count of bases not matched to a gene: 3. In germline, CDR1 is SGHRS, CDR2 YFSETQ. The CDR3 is CASSRQGSNEKLFF. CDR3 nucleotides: TGCGCCAGCAGCCGACAGGGCTCTAATGAAAAACTGTTTTTT.

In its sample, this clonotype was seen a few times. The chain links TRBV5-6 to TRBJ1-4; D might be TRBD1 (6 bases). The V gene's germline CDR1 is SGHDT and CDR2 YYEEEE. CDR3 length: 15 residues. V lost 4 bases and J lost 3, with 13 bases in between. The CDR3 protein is CASSLGGLPNEKLFF. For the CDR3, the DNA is TGTGCCAGCAGCCTTGGGGGGCTTCCTAATGAAAAACTGTTTTTT.

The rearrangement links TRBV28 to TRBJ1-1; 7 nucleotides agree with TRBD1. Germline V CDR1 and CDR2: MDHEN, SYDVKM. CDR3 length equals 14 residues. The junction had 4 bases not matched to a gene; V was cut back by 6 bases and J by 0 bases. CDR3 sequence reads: CASRKGTVNTEAFF. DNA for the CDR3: TGTGCCAGCAGGAAGGGGACAGTGAACACTGAAGCTTTCTTT.

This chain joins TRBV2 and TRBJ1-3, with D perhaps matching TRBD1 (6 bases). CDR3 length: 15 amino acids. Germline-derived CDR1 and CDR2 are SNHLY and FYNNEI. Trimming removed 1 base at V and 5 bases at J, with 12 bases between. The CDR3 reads CASSEEARGRNTIYF. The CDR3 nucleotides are TGTGCCAGCAGTGAAGAGGCCAGGGGTAGAAACACCATATATTTT.

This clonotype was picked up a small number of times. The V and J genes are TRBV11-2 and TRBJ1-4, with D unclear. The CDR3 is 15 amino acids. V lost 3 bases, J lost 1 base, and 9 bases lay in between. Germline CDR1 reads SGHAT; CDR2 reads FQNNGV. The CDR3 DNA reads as TGTGCCAGCAGCTTCCGAGATGGAACTAATGAAAAACTGTTTTTT. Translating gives CASSFRDGTNEKLFF. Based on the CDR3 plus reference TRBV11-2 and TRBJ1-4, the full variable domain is EAGVAQSPRYKIIEKRQSVAFWCNPISGHATLYWYQQILGQGPKLLIQFQNNGVVDDSQLPKDRFSAERLKGVDSTLKIQPAKLEDSAVYLCASSFRDGTNEKLFFGSGTQLSVL.

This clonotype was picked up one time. The CDR3 DNA reads TGTGCCAGCAGCGCCACATACAGGGTGGAGGGCTACACCTTC. It translates to CASSATYRVEGYTF. This chain uses TRBV9 with TRBJ1-2; perhaps TRBD1 as D (6 bases). V was shortened by 3 bases and J by 8 bases, with 17 bases between the two germline ends. Germline-derived CDR1 and CDR2 are SGDLS and YYNGEE. The CDR3 is 14 amino acids. Full variable domain (remainder filled in from reference TRBV9 and TRBJ1-2): DSGVTQTPKHLITATGQRVTLRCSPRSGDLSVYWYQQSLDQGLQFLIQYYNGEERAKGNILERFSAQQFPDLHSELNLSSLELGDSALYFCASSATYRVEGYTFGSGTRLTVV.

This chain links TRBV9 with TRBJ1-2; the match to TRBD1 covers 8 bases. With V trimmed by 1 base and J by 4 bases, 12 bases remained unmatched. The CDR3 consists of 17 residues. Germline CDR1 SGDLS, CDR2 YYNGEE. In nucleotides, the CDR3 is TGTGCCAGCAGCGTACCGAGGACAGGGCCCTCCACCTATGGCTACACCTTC. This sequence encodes CASSVPRTGPSTYGYTF. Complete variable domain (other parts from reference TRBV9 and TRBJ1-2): DSGVTQTPKHLITATGQRVTLRCSPRSGDLSVYWYQQSLDQGLQFLIQYYNGEERAKGNILERFSAQQFPDLHSELNLSSLELGDSALYFCASSVPRTGPSTYGYTFGSGTRLTVV.

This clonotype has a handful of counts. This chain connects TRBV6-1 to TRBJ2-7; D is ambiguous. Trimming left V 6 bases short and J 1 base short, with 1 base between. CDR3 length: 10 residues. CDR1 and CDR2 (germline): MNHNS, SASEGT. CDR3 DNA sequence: TGTGCCAGCAGATCCTACGAGCAGTACTTC. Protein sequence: CASRSYEQYF.

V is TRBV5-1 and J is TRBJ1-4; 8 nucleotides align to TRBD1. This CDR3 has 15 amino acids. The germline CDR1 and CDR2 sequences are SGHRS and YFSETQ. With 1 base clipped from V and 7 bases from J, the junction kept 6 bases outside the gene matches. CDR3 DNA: TGCGCCAGCAGCTTGAACACCGGGACAGGTGAAAAACTGTTTTTT. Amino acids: CASSLNTGTGEKLFF.

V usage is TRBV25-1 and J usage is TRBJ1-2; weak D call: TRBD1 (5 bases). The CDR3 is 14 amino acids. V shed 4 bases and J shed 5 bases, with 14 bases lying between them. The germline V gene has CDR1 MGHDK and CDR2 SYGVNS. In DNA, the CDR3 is TGTGCCAGCAGTGGGGGACTGAGAGGATATGGCTACACCTTC. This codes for CASSGGLRGYGYTF.

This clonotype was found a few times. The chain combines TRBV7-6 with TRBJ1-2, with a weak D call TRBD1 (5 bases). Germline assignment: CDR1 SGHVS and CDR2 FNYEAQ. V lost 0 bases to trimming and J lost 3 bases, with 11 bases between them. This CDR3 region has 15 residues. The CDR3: CASSLAGESYYGYTF. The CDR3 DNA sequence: TGTGCCAGCAGCTTAGCGGGGGAAAGTTACTATGGCTACACCTTC.

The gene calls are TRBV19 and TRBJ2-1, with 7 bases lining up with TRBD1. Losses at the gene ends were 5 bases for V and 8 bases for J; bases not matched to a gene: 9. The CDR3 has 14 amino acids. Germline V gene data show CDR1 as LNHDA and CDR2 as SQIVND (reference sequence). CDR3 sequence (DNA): TGTGCCAGTAGTCCTCGACAGGGCGTCTATGAGCAGTTCTTC. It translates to CASSPRQGVYEQFF.

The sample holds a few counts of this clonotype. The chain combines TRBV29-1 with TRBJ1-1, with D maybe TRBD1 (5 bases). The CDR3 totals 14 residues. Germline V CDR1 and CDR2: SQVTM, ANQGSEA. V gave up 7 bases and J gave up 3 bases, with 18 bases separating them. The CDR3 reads CSADWEGMDTEAFF. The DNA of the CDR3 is TGCAGCGCGGACTGGGAGGGGATGGACACTGAAGCTTTCTTT.

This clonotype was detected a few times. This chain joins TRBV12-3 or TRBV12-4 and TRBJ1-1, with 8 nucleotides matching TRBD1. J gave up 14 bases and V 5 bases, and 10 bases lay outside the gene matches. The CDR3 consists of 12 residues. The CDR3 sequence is CASSRGTGPIFF. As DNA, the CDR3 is TGTGCCAGCAGTAGGGGGACAGGCCCCATCTTCTTT.

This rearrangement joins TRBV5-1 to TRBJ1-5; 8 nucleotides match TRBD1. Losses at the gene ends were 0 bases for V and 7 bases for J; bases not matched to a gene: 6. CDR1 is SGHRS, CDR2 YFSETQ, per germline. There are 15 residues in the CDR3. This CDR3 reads CASSLATGGYQPQHF. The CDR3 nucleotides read TGCGCCAGCAGCTTGGCTACAGGGGGGTACCAGCCCCAGCATTTT.

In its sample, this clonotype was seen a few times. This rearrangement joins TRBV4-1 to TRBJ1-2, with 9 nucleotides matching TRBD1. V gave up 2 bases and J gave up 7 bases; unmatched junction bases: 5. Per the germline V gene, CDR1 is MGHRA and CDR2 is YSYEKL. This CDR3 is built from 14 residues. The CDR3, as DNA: TGCGCCAGCAGCCAACTAAACAGGGGGCCTGGCTACACCTTC. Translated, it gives CASSQLNRGPGYTF.

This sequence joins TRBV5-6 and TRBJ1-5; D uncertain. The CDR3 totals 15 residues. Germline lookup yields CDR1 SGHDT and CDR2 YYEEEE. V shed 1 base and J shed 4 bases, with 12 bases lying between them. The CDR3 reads CASSLYGLINQPQHF. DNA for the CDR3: TGTGCCAGCAGCTTGTACGGGCTGATAAATCAGCCCCAGCATTTT.